The T cell receptor (gamma chain) described here comes from a study of intestinal T cells in coeliac disease. More than 8 formalin-fixed paraffin-embedded scrolls, each 5 µm thick, supplied each case's genomic DNA. TCRdb re-processed the multiplex PCR reads using CATT. The table for this sample gives 1 gamma-chain clone. Source material: a duodenal biopsy. The receptors were sampled from a human donor with celiac disease. This table probably holds off-target reads from a library built for another chain.

No J gene was named, though the V gene is TRGV9. CDR3 length: 14 residues. Per germline, CDR1 GITISATS and CDR2 ISYDGTV (reference sequence). In nucleotides, the CDR3 is TGTGCCTGTGACATACTGGGGGATACAGCACAACTCTTCTTT. Residues: CACDILGDTAQLFF.